This T cell receptor (beta chain) is from a study of cytomegalovirus exposure and HLA in healthy donors (dated by TCRdb to the late 2010s). About the study as a whole: According to a later analysis, the 120 or so validation repertoires were produced on the same platform as the 680 or so repertoires of the first cohort. In addition to the first cohort of 650 to 750 subjects, a separate validation cohort of approximately 130 different subjects was used. To predict cytomegalovirus infection status, the study brought together high-throughput TCR immunosequencing, statistical association of individual TCRs with disease status, and machine learning. The aim of the study was to test whether cataloging public T cell receptors could identify signatures of past pathogen exposure. On the study overall, not on this receptor specifically: The authors suggested that the approach could potentially be extended to other disease states and immunological phenotypes. In a later analysis, TCRs clustered in the first cohort were found to also tend to co-occur in the 120 or so validation repertoires, with 94% of cluster scores above 0. The validation cohort had no HLA typing available for a later analysis, so co-occurrence within that cohort was assessed over all 120 or so repertoires. The study listed over 150 TCR beta chains as associated with cytomegalovirus. Three of the identified cytomegalovirus-associated TCR beta chains were confirmed in vitro to be specific for cytomegalovirus antigens. The classifier was reported to diagnose cytomegalovirus status with high specificity and sensitivity in both the original cohort and the validation cohort. Most TCR sequences were observed very rarely across donors, whereas some public TCRs were present in many individuals.

On this clone: The specificity of this receptor is unknown. Base qualities were left out, and no much larger clone turns up one base away.

Libraries came from the immunoSEQ multiplex PCR assay. On the study's bioinformatics: A statistical classification framework was developed to diagnose cytomegalovirus status using the catalog of TCR beta chain sequences. Drawn from immuneACCESS, this table holds only the in-frame rearrangements with V and J called that TCRdb kept. Clones are partly lost; checked studies trace under half to an unresolved V gene and leave the rest unexplained. The V and J calls and clone size come from that table; D and trimming were worked out from the DNA. This sample lists fewer than 85,000 clones; about 95% were detected once. Of the sample, under 0.75% is held by the ten largest clones. The donors were included in the validation cohort of over a hundred subjects, a group kept apart from the roughly 680-subject first cohort. In the germline V gene, CDR1 corresponds to SGHRS and CDR2 to YFSETQ. Reading from cysteine to phenylalanine, the CDR3 counts 14 amino acids. Only the CDR3 DNA stays, 42 bases, in frame from base 1.

This clonotype was sampled from a young woman in good health and CMV-seronegative. The sequence is built from TRBV5-1 and TRBJ2-5; perhaps TRBD2 is the D gene, with 6 bases matching. Near its end, the DNA agrees better with TRBJ2-7, so the J call may be wrong. The specimen was PBMCs. Read as DNA, the sequence is TGCGCCAGCAGCTCAGCGGGCGTCACCTACGAGCAGTACTTC. It encodes CASSSAGVTYEQYF.